One sample yielded the 24 T cell receptor beta chains listed below, sequenced in a study of T cell therapy after organ transplantation. Using immunoSEQ multiplex PCR, the repertoire was profiled, and TCRdb retains in-frame clones only, with some absent. The profile covers some 1,500 clones, with roughly 69% appearing a single time and approximately 53% taken by the ten largest. Their recognized antigens are unknown. The time point: 20-29 weeks after completion of therapy. The sequencing used CD8+ T cells from blood, collected after autologous CMV-specific T cell therapy. Receptor source: a human patient who had received a solid organ transplant and had CMV disease. A share of the T cells may be of graft donor origin.

This clone was observed a handful of times. The chain employs TRBV10-2 and TRBJ2-1; D gene unclear. Trimming pared 2 bases from V and 5 bases from J, leaving 1 base between. The CDR3 runs to 11 residues. CDR1 is WSHSY and CDR2 is SAAADI in the germline V gene. CDR3 amino acids: CASSENNEQFF. In DNA form, the CDR3 reads TGCGCCAGCAGTGAGAACAATGAGCAGTTCTTC.

This clone was recorded a few times. The V call is TRBV27, the J call TRBJ1-4; 10 bases are shared with TRBD1. This CDR3 spans 15 amino acids. In germline, CDR1 is MNHEY, CDR2 SMNVEV (reference sequence). Unmatched junction bases numbered 7, after V lost 4 bases and J lost 8 bases. CDR3 bases: TGTGCCAGCAGTTCGGACAGGGGGGGGTTGGAAAAACTGTTTTTT. Its protein is CASSSDRGGLEKLFF. Combining the CDR3 with reference TRBV27 and TRBJ1-4 gives the whole variable domain EAQVTQNPRYLITVTGKKLTVTCSQNMNHEYMSWYRQDPGLGLRQIYYSMNVEVTDKGDVPEGYKVSRKEKRNFPLILESPSPNQTSLYFCASSSDRGGLEKLFFGSGTQLSVL.

In its sample, this clone was seen once. The J gene is TRBJ2-7, the V gene TRBV5-4; either TRBD1 or TRBD2 may supply D (6 bases each). The germline V gene has CDR1 SGHNT and CDR2 YYREEE (reference sequence). This CDR3 spans 14 amino acids. Trimming removed 1 base at V and 1 base at J, with 9 bases between. CDR3 nucleotides: TGTGCCAGCAGCTTGAGGGGGGAATCCTACGAGCAGTACTTC. Encoded protein: CASSLRGESYEQYF.

V gene TRBV6-4 combines with J gene TRBJ2-1, with 8 positions matching TRBD1. The ends lost 4 bases at V and 8 bases at J; junction bases unmatched: 10. The CDR3 covers 15 residues. CDR1 and CDR2 (germline): MRHNA, SNTAGT. CDR3 sequence: CASSGHWTGTDEQFF. Written as DNA, the CDR3 is TGTGCCAGCAGTGGGCACTGGACAGGGACGGATGAGCAGTTCTTC.

This clone was picked up a small number of times. This chain connects TRBV6-6 to TRBJ1-2, with 10 positions matching TRBD1. The CDR3 runs to 13 residues. Germline V CDR1 and CDR2: MNHNY, SVGAGI (reference sequence). V dropped 6 bases and J dropped 7; count of bases not matched to a gene: 5. The CDR3 DNA follows: TGTGCCAGCAGACCCGGGACAGGGGTTGGCTACACCTTC. Amino acid sequence: CASRPGTGVGYTF.

This clone appeared a single time. V gene TRBV19 combines with J gene TRBJ2-7, with 9 bases aligning to TRBD1. The CDR3 is made up of 14 amino acids. With 7 bases clipped from V and 0 bases from J, the junction kept 4 bases outside the gene matches. CDR1 is LNHDA and CDR2 is SQIVND in the germline V gene (reference sequence). CDR3 in DNA: TGTGCCAGTAAACAGGGGGCACCCTCCTACGAGCAGTACTTC. Residues: CASKQGAPSYEQYF.

This clone was detected only once. CDR3 bases: TGTGCCACCAGCAGAGGCGGGGCAGATGGCTACACCTTC. Amino acid sequence: CATSRGGADGYTF. The chain joins TRBV15 to TRBJ1-2, with a possible D match to TRBD1 (5 bases). The germline V and J ends were trimmed by 1 base and 6 bases, with 9 bases remaining between them. The germline gives CDR1 LNHNV, CDR2 YYDKDF (reference sequence). This CDR3 spans 13 amino acids.

The chain joins TRBV27 to TRBJ2-1, with D perhaps being TRBD1 or TRBD2 (6 bases each). The CDR3 has 15 residues. CDR1 MNHEY and CDR2 SMNVEV come from the germline V gene (reference sequence). V was cut by 1 base and J by 2 bases, with 9 bases left in between. Written as DNA, the CDR3 is TGTGCCAGCAGTTTATTCGGGGGCACCTACAATGAGCAGTTCTTC. Translation: CASSLFGGTYNEQFF.

The gene calls are TRBV4-1 and TRBJ2-3; D may be TRBD2 (6 bases). The CDR3 runs to 13 residues. With 5 bases removed from V and 3 bases from J, the gap between germline ends came to 9 bases. CDR1 and CDR2 (germline): MGHRA, YSYEKL. CDR3 region: CASSTTSTDTQYF. The CDR3 DNA follows: TGCGCCAGCAGCACGACTAGTACAGATACGCAGTATTTT.

This clone turned up a few times. The chain uses TRBV7-8 and TRBJ2-4; tentative D call: TRBD2 (5 bases). Germline-derived CDR1 and CDR2 are SGHVS and FQNEAQ. The length of the CDR3 is 18 residues. Trimming took off 1 base at V and 0 bases at J, with 16 bases between the two ends. CDR3 amino acids: CASSLEFAGLLAKNIQYF. In nucleotides, the CDR3 is TGTGCCAGCAGCTTAGAATTTGCCGGACTGCTAGCCAAAAACATTCAGTACTTC.

The chain has TRBV11-2 and TRBJ2-7; maybe TRBD2 (6 bases). The germline V and J ends were trimmed by 3 bases and 3 bases, with 12 bases remaining between them. This CDR3 contains 14 residues. CDR1 and CDR2 (germline): SGHAT, FQNNGV. The CDR3 nucleotides are TGTGCCAGCAGCTTGGAGGGAGACTTCTACGAGCAGTACTTC. Translating gives CASSLEGDFYEQYF.

The rearrangement joins TRBV19 to TRBJ2-3; D is perhaps TRBD1 (5 bases). Trimming stripped 6 bases from V and 2 bases from J, with 9 bases between. There are 13 residues in the CDR3. The germline V gene encodes CDR1 LNHDA and CDR2 SQIVND (reference sequence). In DNA form, the CDR3 reads TGTGCCAGTAGCTGGACATACACAGATACGCAGTATTTT. This sequence encodes CASSWTYTDTQYF.

The J gene is TRBJ1-1, the V gene TRBV2, with 11 nucleotides matching TRBD1. The junction had 10 bases not matched to a gene; V was cut back by 10 bases and J by 3 bases. Germline CDR1 is SNHLY and CDR2 is FYNNEI. The CDR3 is 15 amino acids. The CDR3 sequence is CAIPRGTGGDTEAFF. CDR3 coding DNA: TGTGCCATCCCGAGGGGGACAGGGGGAGACACTGAAGCTTTCTTT.

This clone was observed a handful of times. This chain's CDR3 is CASRGPRDRAVDGYTF. DNA of the CDR3: TGTGCCAGCAGGGGACCCCGGGACAGGGCAGTAGATGGCTACACCTTC. The V and J genes are TRBV27 and TRBJ1-2, with 9 bases fitting TRBD1. The germline CDR1 and CDR2 sequences are MNHEY and SMNVEV (reference sequence). With V trimmed by 6 bases and J by 6 bases, 14 bases remained unmatched. The CDR3 covers 16 residues.

The chain recombines TRBV5-1 with TRBJ2-2, with D perhaps being TRBD1 or TRBD2 (5 bases each). This CDR3 spans 15 amino acids. Germline V gene lookup returns CDR1 SGHRS and CDR2 YFSETQ. The V end was cut by 1 base, the J end by 6 bases, with 13 bases between. CDR3 in DNA: TGCGCCAGCAGCTTGTGGAGAGGGGCGGCCGGGGAGCTGTTTTTT. Its translation is CASSLWRGAAGELFF.

The chain employs TRBV10-1 and TRBJ2-3; either TRBD1 or TRBD2 may supply D (5 bases each). The germline V gene has CDR1 WNHNN and CDR2 SYGVQD (reference sequence). Trimming shortened V by 4 bases and J by 0 bases, and 14 bases separated the two germline ends. There are 16 residues in the CDR3. The CDR3 loop is CASSGAGTESTDTQYF. The DNA for the CDR3 is TGCGCCAGCAGTGGGGCCGGGACGGAAAGCACAGATACGCAGTATTTT.

This clone was observed a few times. The J gene is TRBJ2-1, the V gene TRBV11-1; D is unresolved. With 5 bases removed from V and 9 bases from J, the gap between germline ends came to 14 bases. CDR3 length: 13 amino acids. Germline V lookup: CDR1 SGHAT, CDR2 FQDESV (reference sequence). The CDR3 loop reads CASSETTYGEQFF. CDR3 coding DNA: TGTGCCAGCAGCGAAACGACGTACGGTGAGCAGTTCTTC. Complete variable domain (other parts from reference TRBV11-1 and TRBJ2-1): EAEVAQSPRYKITEKSQAVAFWCDPISGHATLYWYRQILGQGPELLVQFQDESVVDDSQLPKDRFSAERLKGVDSTLKIQPAELGDSAMYLCASSETTYGEQFFGPGTRLTVL.

The chain links TRBV29-1 to TRBJ2-7; D not certain. The length of the CDR3 is 13 residues. Germline lookup yields CDR1 SQVTM and CDR2 ANQGSEA. Trimming pared 4 bases from V and 0 bases from J, leaving 10 bases between. The CDR3 nucleotides are TGCAGCGTTGCAAGCAGGAGCTCCTACGAGCAGTACTTC. As protein: CSVASRSSYEQYF.

V gene TRBV13 combines with J gene TRBJ2-3, with TRBD2 identical over 11 bases. The CDR3 length is 15 residues. Germline-derived CDR1 and CDR2 are PRHDT and FYEKMQ (reference sequence). V was pared by 2 bases and J by 6 bases, with 4 bases of the junction left unmatched. CDR3 bases: TGTGCCAGCAGCTTACTAGCGGGGGGAGGTGATACGCAGTATTTT. It is translated as CASSLLAGGGDTQYF.

V and J are TRBV30 and TRBJ2-3; D not certain. The V end was cut by 0 bases, the J end by 3 bases, with 10 bases between. This CDR3 is 14 amino acids long. The germline V gene encodes CDR1 GTSNPN and CDR2 SVGIG (reference sequence). CDR3 in DNA: TGTGCCTGGAGTGTTATAGGGCCGACAGATACGCAGTATTTT. Protein product: CAWSVIGPTDTQYF.

CDR3 loop: CASSSLRGQGFYEQYF. The CDR3 DNA sequence: TGTGCCAGCAGTTCCCTCCGGGGACAGGGGTTCTACGAGCAGTACTTC. The V call is TRBV28, the J call TRBJ2-7; 10 nucleotides align to TRBD1. This CDR3 is built from 16 residues. The V and J ends lost 4 bases and 3 bases, in that order; junction bases with no gene match: 9. Germline CDR1 MDHEN, CDR2 SYDVKM.

This clone was seen a few times. This sequence joins TRBV5-1 and TRBJ2-7, with D hard to call. The CDR3 covers 16 residues. Germline CDR1 is SGHRS and CDR2 is YFSETQ. Trimming removed 2 bases at V and 0 bases at J, with 15 bases between. CDR3 sequence (DNA): TGCGCCAGCAGCTTTGCTCCGGGCGCTAGCTCCTACGAGCAGTACTTC. This gives the protein CASSFAPGASSYEQYF. The whole variable domain, remainder taken from reference TRBV5-1 and TRBJ2-7, is KAGVTQTPRYLIKTRGQQVTLSCSPISGHRSVSWYQQTPGQGLQFLFEYFSETQRNKGNFPGRFSGRQFSNSRSEMNVSTLELGDSALYLCASSFAPGASSYEQYFGPGTRLTVT.

The chain carries TRBV29-1 and TRBJ1-2; D is ambiguous. The V and J ends lost 6 bases and 0 bases respectively, with 14 bases between them. Germline V CDR1 and CDR2: SQVTM, ANQGSEA. The CDR3 runs 14 residues. The CDR3, as DNA: TGCAGCGTCGCACCCAGAAATTCTAACTATGGCTACACCTTC. Translation gives CSVAPRNSNYGYTF.

The chain employs TRBV27 and TRBJ2-1, with D perhaps given as TRBD1 or TRBD2 (5 bases each). Germline V gene lookup returns CDR1 MNHEY and CDR2 SMNVEV (reference sequence). CDR3 length equals 16 residues. V was shortened by 2 bases and J by 1 base, with 12 bases between the two germline ends. CDR3 loop: CASSLTGTGSYNEQFF. The CDR3, as DNA: TGTGCCAGCAGTTTAACCGGGACGGGGTCCTACAATGAGCAGTTCTTC.